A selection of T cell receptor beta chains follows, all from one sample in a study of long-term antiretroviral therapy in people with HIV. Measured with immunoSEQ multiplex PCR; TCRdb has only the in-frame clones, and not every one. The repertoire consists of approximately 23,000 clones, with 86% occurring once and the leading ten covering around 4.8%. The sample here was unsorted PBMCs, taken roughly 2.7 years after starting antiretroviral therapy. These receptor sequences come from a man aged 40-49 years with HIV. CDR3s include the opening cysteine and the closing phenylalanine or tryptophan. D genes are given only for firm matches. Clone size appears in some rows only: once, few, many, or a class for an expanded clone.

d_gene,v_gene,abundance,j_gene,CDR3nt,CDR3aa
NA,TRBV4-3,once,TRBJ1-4,TGCGCCAGCAGCCAAGATGGGCGTGGGGAGACAGGCCCTAATGAAAAACTGTTTTTT,CASSQDGRGETGPNEKLFF
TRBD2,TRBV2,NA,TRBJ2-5,TGTGCCAGCAGTGCCGCGGGGGGGCATGAGACCCAGTACTTC,CASSAAGGHETQYF
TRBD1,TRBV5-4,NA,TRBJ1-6,TGTGCCAGCACACTTGGACAGGGAGGAGGTTCACCCCTCCACTTT,CASTLGQGGGSPLHF
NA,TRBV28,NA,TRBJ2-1,TGTGCCAGCACCATACGGGGCAATGAGCAGTTCTTC,CASTIRGNEQFF
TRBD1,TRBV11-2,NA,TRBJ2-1,TGTGCCAGCAGCTTAGTACAGGGGGATGGTAATGAGCAGTTCTTC,CASSLVQGDGNEQFF
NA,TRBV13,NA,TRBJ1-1,TGTGCCAGCAGGAGACAGTTAAACACTGAAGCTTTCTTT,CASRRQLNTEAFF
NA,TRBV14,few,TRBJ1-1,TGTGCCAGCAGCCAAGATAAGAGAATGAGCAGGAACACTGAAGCTTTCTTT,CASSQDKRMSRNTEAFF
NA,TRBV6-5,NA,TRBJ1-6,TGTGCCAGCAGTTACTCGTGGGCATCCTATAATTCACCCCTCCACTTT,CASSYSWASYNSPLHF
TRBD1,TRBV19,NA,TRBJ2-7,TGTGCCAGTAGTCCCCAAGCGACAGGGGTCTACGAGCAGTACTTC,CASSPQATGVYEQYF
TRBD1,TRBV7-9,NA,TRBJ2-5,TGTGCCAGCAGCTTAGGATCTTACAGGGGTACAAACCAAGAGACCCAGTACTTC,CASSLGSYRGTNQETQYF